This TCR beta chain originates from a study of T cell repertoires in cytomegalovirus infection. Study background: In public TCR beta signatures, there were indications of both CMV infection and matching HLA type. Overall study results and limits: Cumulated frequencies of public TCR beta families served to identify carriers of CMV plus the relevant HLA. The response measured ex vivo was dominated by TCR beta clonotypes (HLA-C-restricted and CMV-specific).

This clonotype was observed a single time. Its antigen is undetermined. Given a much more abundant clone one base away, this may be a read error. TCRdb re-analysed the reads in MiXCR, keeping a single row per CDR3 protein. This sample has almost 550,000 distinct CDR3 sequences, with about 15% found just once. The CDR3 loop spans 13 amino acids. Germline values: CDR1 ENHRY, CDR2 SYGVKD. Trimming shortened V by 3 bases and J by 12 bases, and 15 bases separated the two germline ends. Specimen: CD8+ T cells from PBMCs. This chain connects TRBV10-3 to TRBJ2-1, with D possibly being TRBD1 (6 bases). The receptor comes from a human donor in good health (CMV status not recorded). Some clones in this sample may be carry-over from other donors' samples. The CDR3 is CAISDQQGSVQFF. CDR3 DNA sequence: TGTGCCATCAGTGATCAACAGGGATCTGTGCAGTTCTTC.